What follows are 27 T cell receptor beta chains derived from one specimen sequenced in a study of vaccination and CD4 T cells after COVID-19. Which antigens these TCRs recognize remains unknown. Treatment reported: approximately 9-day PBMC culture with coronavirus spike peptide pools or control peptides (ViraFEST assay). The assay that was used to sequence DNA from cultured CD4+ T cells was the Oncomine TCR Beta short-read assay. TCRdb ran MiXCR on the PCR reads and lists one entry per CDR3 protein. Here the sample spans tens of thousands of distinct CDR3 sequences, under 65% being singletons. The sequenced sample was CD4+ T cells from blood, cultured in vitro, obtained after SARS-CoV-2 vaccination. The source of these receptors is a human donor who received a COVID-19 vaccine.

The chain couples TRBV6-2 or TRBV6-3 to TRBJ2-1; 12 positions match TRBD2. V lost 10 bases, J lost 5 bases, and 24 bases stayed unmatched. Per the germline V gene, CDR1 is MNHEY and CDR2 is SVGEGT. This CDR3 is 20 amino acids long. The CDR3 DNA reads as TGTGCCACCGGGGGACTTAGAGACCCCTTCGGACTAGCGGGGAACAATGAGCAGTTCTTC. Its translation: CATGGLRDPFGLAGNNEQFF.

CDR3 loop: CASSRDRELTGELFF. The CDR3 nucleotides are TGTGCCAGCAGTCGAGACAGGGAACTCACCGGGGAGCTGTTTTTT. The gene calls are TRBV2 and TRBJ2-2; 7 nucleotides line up with TRBD1. This CDR3 contains 15 residues. The trim removed 5 bases at V and 4 bases at J, leaving 7 bases unmatched. CDR1 is SNHLY and CDR2 is FYNNEI in the germline V gene.

Comment on this clonotype: The junction departs from the called germline gene at one end, perhaps through a read error. The chain uses TRBV6-2 or TRBV6-3 and TRBJ1-2; 7 nucleotides line up with TRBD1. The CDR3 sequence is 14 residues long. Germline values: CDR1 MNHEY, CDR2 SVGEGT. As DNA, the CDR3 is TGTGTCAGCATCCCAACAGGGGCTAACTATGGCTACACCTTC. This codes for CVSIPTGANYGYTF.

The genes are TRBV30 and TRBJ2-5; 7 bases fit TRBD1. V trimming: 1 base; J trimming: 4 bases; junction bases outside the gene matches: 0. Germline values: CDR1 GTSNPN, CDR2 SVGIG (reference sequence). There are 12 residues in the CDR3. In nucleotides, the CDR3 is TGTGCCTGGAGTGGACAGGGAGAGACCCAGTACTTC. This translates into CAWSGQGETQYF. The variable domain in full, completed from reference TRBV30 and TRBJ2-5, reads SQTIHQWPATLVQPVGSPLSLECTVEGTSNPNLYWYRQAAGRGLQLLFYSVGIGQISSEVPQNLSASRPQDRQFILSSKKLLLSDSGFYLCAWSGQGETQYFGPGTRLLVL.

This chain uses TRBV19 with TRBJ2-5; the match to TRBD2 covers 7 bases. CDR3 size: 14 residues. V lost 6 bases, J lost 5 bases, and 9 bases stayed unmatched. Looked up from germline, CDR1 is LNHDA and CDR2 is SQIVND (reference sequence). The CDR3 sequence: CASSPAGEGETQYF. CDR3 sequence (DNA): TGTGCCAGTAGCCCCGCGGGGGAAGGGGAGACCCAGTACTTC.

This chain connects TRBV7-6 to TRBJ2-1; D gene uncertain. Trimming cost V 5 bases and J 6 bases, with 17 bases left between them. This CDR3 has 15 amino acids. The V gene's germline CDR1 is SGHVS and CDR2 FNYEAQ. This CDR3 reads CASSASRAPSNEQFF. As DNA, the CDR3 is TGTGCCAGCAGCGCTAGTAGGGCACCCTCCAATGAGCAGTTCTTC. Complete variable domain (other parts from reference TRBV7-6 and TRBJ2-1): GAGVSQSPRYKVTKRGQDVALRCDPISGHVSLYWYRQALGQGPEFLTYFNYEAQQDKSGLPNDRFSAERPEGSISTLTIQRTEQRDSAMYRCASSASRAPSNEQFFGPGTRLTVL.

This clonotype occurred a few times. The rearrangement joins TRBV12-5 to TRBJ2-5, with D unclear. The germline V gene has CDR1 LGHNT and CDR2 FRNRAP. This CDR3 comprises 13 residues. Trimming left V 1 base short and J 5 bases short, with 8 bases between. CDR3 nucleotides: TGTGCTAGTGGTTTGGACTTAGAGGAGACCCAGTACTTC. Protein sequence: CASGLDLEETQYF.

The rearrangement uses TRBV14 and TRBJ1-2; 7 bases fit TRBD1. Germline assignment: CDR1 SGHDN and CDR2 FVKESK. CDR3 length: 14 amino acids. The trim removed 3 bases at V and 4 bases at J, leaving 5 bases unmatched. The CDR3 DNA reads TGTGCCAGCAGCCATAGGGGGCGCTTCTATGGCTACACCTTC. Encoded protein: CASSHRGRFYGYTF.

V is TRBV6-1 and J is TRBJ2-5; D is ambiguous. CDR1 is MNHNS and CDR2 is SASEGT in the germline V gene. This CDR3 is 16 amino acids long. With 1 base removed from V and 4 bases from J, the gap between germline ends came to 16 bases. The CDR3 reads CASSEGAGLFAETQYF. CDR3 nucleotides: TGTGCCAGCAGTGAAGGTGCCGGCCTATTTGCAGAGACCCAGTACTTC.

The chain recombines TRBV12-3 or TRBV12-4 with TRBJ2-5, with TRBD2 matching 9 bases. Trimming took 0 bases from V and 1 from J; bases not matched to a gene: 3. CDR3 size: 16 residues. The CDR3 coding sequence is TGTGCCAGCAGTTTAGCTGGCGGGGGGGGCCAAGAGACCCAGTACTTC. It specifies CASSLAGGGGQETQYF.

As concerns this clonotype: Germline is not matched at one junction end, which may reflect a read error. The chain has TRBV14 and TRBJ2-2; D may be TRBD1 or TRBD2 (5 bases each). The germline V gene encodes CDR1 SGHDN and CDR2 FVKESK. The CDR3 is made up of 15 amino acids. This CDR3 is CASSQDRGRAGELLF. In DNA, the CDR3 is TGTGCCAGCAGCCAAGATAGGGGCAGGGCCGGGGAGCTGCTTTTT.

The sample holds a few counts of this clonotype. V is TRBV2 and J is TRBJ2-7; 10 positions match TRBD1. The CDR3 is 13 residues long. The V gene end was trimmed by 8 bases and the J gene end by 4 bases; junction bases not matched to a gene: 5. Per germline, CDR1 SNHLY and CDR2 FYNNEI. The CDR3 protein is CASLRDRGYEQYF. The CDR3 DNA reads TGTGCCAGCCTCCGGGACAGGGGTTACGAGCAGTACTTC.

Written as DNA, the CDR3 is TGTGCCAGCACCCTGGGGACAGAAAATTCACCCCTCCACTTT. The encoded protein is CASTLGTENSPLHF. The chain combines TRBV6-1 with TRBJ1-6, with TRBD1 matching over 7 bases. Trimming took 7 bases from V and 7 from J; bases not matched to a gene: 7. Looked up from germline, CDR1 is MNHNS and CDR2 is SASEGT. The CDR3 consists of 14 residues.

J is TRBJ1-6 and V is TRBV30, with TRBD1 matching 9 bases. Per the germline V gene, CDR1 is GTSNPN and CDR2 is SVGIG (reference sequence). V lost 3 bases to trimming and J lost 4 bases; unmatched junction nucleotides: 4. The CDR3 extends over 15 amino acids. CDR3 loop: CAWSGGQGYNSPLHF. The DNA for the CDR3 is TGTGCCTGGAGCGGGGGACAGGGTTATAATTCACCCCTCCACTTT.

The chain employs TRBV10-3 and TRBJ2-5, with 12 bases fitting TRBD2. In germline, CDR1 is ENHRY, CDR2 SYGVKD. J lost 1 base, V lost 6 bases, and 6 bases had no gene match. This CDR3 spans 16 amino acids. CDR3 nucleotide sequence: TGTGCCATCAGGGATGAGACTAGCGGGGGCCAAGAGACCCAGTACTTC. Translation gives CAIRDETSGGQETQYF.

The J gene is TRBJ2-3, the V gene TRBV6-1, with D perhaps TRBD2 (6 bases). Germline V lookup: CDR1 MNHNS, CDR2 SASEGT. The length of the CDR3 is 15 residues. The V and J ends lost 8 bases and 0 bases respectively, with 15 bases between them. The CDR3 sequence is CASAAGPRSTDTQYF. CDR3 sequence (DNA): TGTGCCAGCGCGGCGGGGCCACGCAGCACAGATACGCAGTATTTT.

The V gene is TRBV3-1, the J gene TRBJ2-3; D is perhaps TRBD1 (5 bases). Trimming took 4 bases from V and 1 from J, leaving 6 bases between them. The CDR3 extends over 13 amino acids. Germline V gene sequence: CDR1 LGHDT, CDR2 YNNKEL (reference sequence). The CDR3 bases are TGTGCCAGCAGCCGGGGCCGCACAGATACGCAGTATTTT. This sequence encodes CASSRGRTDTQYF.

The chain links TRBV5-6 to TRBJ2-7; D may be TRBD1 (7 bases). CDR3 length: 15 residues. The germline V and J ends were trimmed by 4 bases and 5 bases, with 19 bases remaining between them. Germline CDR1 and CDR2: SGHDT and YYEEEE. CDR3 nucleotide sequence: TGTGCCAGCAGCCCCTTCGGAGGGGGCAAGGACGAGCAGTACTTC. This encodes CASSPFGGGKDEQYF.

The chain recombines TRBV30 with TRBJ2-1; 9 nucleotides agree with TRBD2. V shed 5 bases, J shed 3 bases, and the junction held 5 bases outside the gene matches. The germline gives CDR1 GTSNPN, CDR2 SVGIG (reference sequence). CDR3 size: 14 residues. CDR3 sequence reads: CAWDSGGNYNEQFF. The CDR3 DNA sequence: TGTGCCTGGGATAGCGGGGGAAACTACAATGAGCAGTTCTTC.

The chain is built from TRBV19 and TRBJ1-6; 7 positions match TRBD1. Germline assignment: CDR1 LNHDA and CDR2 SQIVND (reference sequence). The CDR3 length is 16 residues. Trimming cost V 4 bases and J 6 bases; bases outside gene matches: 9. The CDR3 DNA is TGTGCCAGTAGTACCCAAGGGGGCGCCTCTAATTCACCCCTCCACTTT. Translation gives CASSTQGGASNSPLHF.

This chain joins TRBV7-2 and TRBJ2-7; TRBD1 matches 7 bases. Per the germline V gene, CDR1 is SGHTA and CDR2 is FQGNSA. The V and J ends lost 6 bases and 2 bases, in that order; junction bases with no gene match: 7. The CDR3 loop spans 14 amino acids. Here the CDR3 reads CASRSGTETYEQYF. The CDR3 DNA reads TGTGCCAGCAGGTCCGGGACAGAGACCTACGAGCAGTACTTC.

The chain uses TRBV2 and TRBJ1-5; no definite D call. CDR1 and CDR2 from the germline V gene are SNHLY and FYNNEI. The CDR3 consists of 13 residues. V was clipped by 4 bases and J by 4 bases, with 8 bases between them. As DNA, the CDR3 is TGTGCCAGCAGTGGCGACGGGAATCAGCCCCAGCATTTT. It encodes CASSGDGNQPQHF.

The chain uses TRBV7-9 and TRBJ2-1; 10 nucleotides match TRBD2. Germline lookup yields CDR1 SEHNR and CDR2 FQNEAQ (reference sequence). The CDR3 has 16 amino acids. Trimming at V came to 5 bases and at J to 12 bases, leaving 16 bases not matched to a gene. The CDR3: CASSPPTSGRPVRQFF. CDR3 coding DNA: TGTGCCAGCAGCCCCCCGACTAGCGGGCGGCCGGTAAGGCAGTTCTTC.

The chain recombines TRBV19 with TRBJ1-2, with D unclear. V lost 3 bases and J 3 bases, leaving 11 bases between the germline ends. CDR1 is LNHDA, CDR2 SQIVND, per germline (reference sequence). CDR3 length equals 14 residues. CDR3 sequence reads: CASSILQPDYGYTF. CDR3 in DNA: TGTGCCAGTAGTATTCTCCAGCCCGACTATGGCTACACCTTC.

The J gene is TRBJ1-1, the V gene TRBV5-1; TRBD1 aligns across 7 bases. V lost 1 base to trimming and J lost 7 bases; unmatched junction nucleotides: 4. CDR3 length: 13 residues. CDR1 and CDR2 (germline): SGHRS, YFSETQ. The CDR3 DNA is TGCGCCAGCAGCTTGAGACAGGGCGGTGAAGCTTTCTTT. It specifies CASSLRQGGEAFF.

This clonotype was seen more than once but under ten times. The chain links TRBV2 to TRBJ2-2; 8 bases match TRBD2. This CDR3 is built from 16 residues. V was pared by 5 bases and J by 5 bases, with 10 bases of the junction left unmatched. Germline loops: CDR1 SNHLY, CDR2 FYNNEI. The DNA of the CDR3 is TGTGCCAGCAGTTTCACGGGGGGGCCGGATACCGGGGAGCTGTTTTTT. Translated: CASSFTGGPDTGELFF. Combining the CDR3 with reference TRBV2 and TRBJ2-2 gives the whole variable domain EPEVTQTPSHQVTQMGQEVILRCVPISNHLYFYWYRQILGQKVEFLVSFYNNEISEKSEIFDDQFSVERPDGSNFTLKIRSTKLEDSAMYFCASSFTGGPDTGELFFGEGSRLTVL.

The chain has TRBV25-1 and TRBJ1-2; possibly TRBD1 for D (6 bases). V gave up 3 bases and J gave up 5 bases, with 13 bases separating them. Germline V gene lookup returns CDR1 MGHDK and CDR2 SYGVNS. The CDR3 is 14 residues long. The CDR3 here is CASSDHRDSYGYTF. In nucleotides, the CDR3 is TGTGCCAGCAGTGACCACAGGGATAGTTATGGCTACACCTTC.